Following are 7 T cell receptor beta chains from one sample sequenced in a study of OX40 agonist ivuxolimab in advanced cancers. Profiling relied on immunoSEQ multiplex PCR, and the TCRdb table lists in-frame clones only, not all of them. The sample holds about 150,000 clones; 90% to 95% are singletons and the top ten take more than 1%. The material sequenced was CD4+ or CD8+ T cells sorted from blood, taken in a trial of the OX40 agonist ivuxolimab. The receptors were sampled from an adult with an advanced solid tumor such as melanoma, head and neck, liver or kidney cancer.

This chain links TRBV4-2 with TRBJ2-7, with D possibly TRBD2 on 6 matching bases. V shed 0 bases and J shed 2 bases, with 14 bases lying between them. Germline V CDR1 and CDR2: LGHNA, YNFKEQ. The CDR3 loop spans 16 amino acids. Here the CDR3 DNA reads TGTGCCAGCAGCCAAGATGGGGACTGGACTGCCTACGAGCAGTACTTC. Protein sequence: CASSQDGDWTAYEQYF.

The gene calls are TRBV7-2 and TRBJ2-3, with a weak D call TRBD2 (7 bases). This CDR3 has 15 amino acids. The germline gives CDR1 SGHTA, CDR2 FQGNSA. With 7 bases removed from V and 4 bases from J, the gap between germline ends came to 18 bases. CDR3 sequence (DNA): TGTGCCAGCATCCCTTGGGGGGGGGCCCCAGATACGCAGTATTTT. This codes for CASIPWGGAPDTQYF. Supplemented by reference TRBV7-2 and TRBJ2-3, the full variable domain reads GAGVSQSPSNKVTEKGKDVELRCDPISGHTALYWYRQSLGQGLEFLIYFQGNSAPDKSGLPSDRFSAERTGGSVSTLTIQRTQQEDSAVYLCASIPWGGAPDTQYFGPGTRLTVL.

This clone appeared once. This chain connects TRBV5-4 to TRBJ2-1; 10 nucleotides line up with TRBD1. This CDR3 has 15 residues. V trimming: 5 bases; J trimming: 4 bases; junction bases outside the gene matches: 6. From germline, CDR1 is SGHNT and CDR2 YYREEE (reference sequence). This chain's CDR3 is CASSMGQGRYNEQFF. DNA for the CDR3: TGTGCCAGCAGTATGGGACAGGGGCGATACAATGAGCAGTTCTTC.

The count of this clone is one. The chain couples TRBV2 to TRBJ2-3, with D perhaps being TRBD1 or TRBD2 (6 bases each). Germline CDR1 and CDR2: SNHLY and FYNNEI. The CDR3 covers 19 residues. V was shortened by 8 bases and J by 1 base, with 28 bases between the two germline ends. Here the CDR3 DNA reads TGTGCCAGCGGGGTCGTGGCGGGACACTATAGGAGCCGCACAGATACGCAGTATTTT. This codes for CASGVVAGHYRSRTDTQYF.

The chain couples TRBV6-1 to TRBJ2-7; TRBD2 matches at 9 bases. The V gene end was trimmed by 1 base and the J gene end by 3 bases; junction bases not matched to a gene: 4. This CDR3 is 15 amino acids long. Germline CDR1 MNHNS, CDR2 SASEGT. The CDR3 sequence is CASSEVGGGDYEQYF. CDR3 DNA sequence: TGTGCCAGCAGTGAAGTGGGCGGGGGGGACTACGAGCAGTACTTC.

This rearrangement joins TRBV6-5 to TRBJ2-2; 9 bases are shared with TRBD2. Losses at the gene ends were 4 bases for V and 0 bases for J; bases not matched to a gene: 3. CDR3 length: 16 amino acids. The V gene's germline CDR1 is MNHEY and CDR2 SVGAGI. CDR3 DNA: TGTGCCAGCAGTTCCAGACTAGCGGCGAACACCGGGGAGCTGTTTTTT. Translation gives CASSSRLAANTGELFF.

This clone was counted once. The chain couples TRBV7-9 to TRBJ1-4, with 8 bases that match TRBD1. V trimming: 8 bases; J trimming: 2 bases; junction bases outside the gene matches: 10. The CDR3 sequence is 16 residues long. Germline V lookup: CDR1 SEHNR, CDR2 FQNEAQ (reference sequence). The CDR3 DNA reads as TGTGCCAGCGGTAGTCAGGGGGCGCCGACTAATGAAAAACTGTTTTTT. Protein: CASGSQGAPTNEKLFF.